This T cell receptor beta chain was sequenced in a study of blood T cell repertoires in COVID-19. Study information: The United States, Italy and Spain were the sources of the acute and convalescent COVID-19 samples. Sources were T cells, B-cell-depleted T cells, or PBMCs; the material itself was cDNA or gDNA.

This clone appeared a few times. The J segment lost 5 bases and the V segment lost 7 bases, leaving 11 bases of the junction unmatched. CDR1 is SNHLY, CDR2 FYNNEI, per germline. This CDR3 is built from 16 residues. Authors' processing steps: It was from reference gene primer amplification that nucleated cell counts were estimated. Sequenced by immunoSEQ multiplex PCR; TCRdb stores in-frame clones only, minus some. V and J calls and clone size are given by that table; D and trimming were obtained from the DNA. The sample has around 270,000 clones, 75% to 90% seen once. Specimen: peripheral blood. This clonotype was obtained from a young man with acute or convalescent COVID-19. The V and J genes are TRBV2 and TRBJ2-3, with 11 nucleotides matching TRBD2. Here the CDR3 reads CASNSYSGRALDTQYF. CDR3 in DNA: TGTGCCAGCAACTCTTATAGCGGGAGGGCCTTAGATACGCAGTATTTT.